This T cell receptor beta chain was captured by sequencing in a study of T cells in Graves' hyperthyroidism and ophthalmopathy. Reasons for excluding patients were uncontrolled infection, other autoimmune disease, pregnancy or lactation. Germline V gene data show CDR1 as SGHDN and CDR2 as FVKESK. J was trimmed by 9 bases and V by 3 bases; bases with no gene match: 10. The CDR3 sequence is 17 residues long. TCR beta CDR3 sequences were amplified from RNA transcripts. The HTBI set primed first-round TCR CDR3 RT-PCR. TCRdb recomputed calls from the multiplex PCR reads with MiXCR, one row per CDR3 protein. The table has a few hundred thousand distinct CDR3 sequences, more than 12% seen once.

The chain carries TRBV14 and TRBJ2-1; TRBD2 agrees at 14 bases. The clonotype comes from a woman aged 40 to 55 with Graves' hyperthyroidism that later progressed to Graves' ophthalmopathy. Sequenced: blood. CDR3 DNA sequence: TGTGCCAGCAGCCAGCGTTTTGGACTAGCGGGAGGTCGTGAGCAGTTCTTC. Translation gives CASSQRFGLAGGREQFF.